One and the same sample provided the 20 T cell receptor beta chains below, sequenced in a study of T-cell reconstitution after alpha-beta-depleted transplantation in children (dated by TCRdb to 2015 to 2016). Library prep was done by PCR. Sequencer: Illumina HiSeq 2500. To normalize quantification of the TCRbeta repertoire, the TCR libraries were built with molecular barcoding that relied on unique molecular identifiers. TCRdb reanalyzed the raw reads on its own, using fastp at Q25 for trimming and MiXCR for clone calling, and kept in-frame beta chains. Identical CDR3 proteins give one entry, which carries the most common genes and DNA. The sample yields about 1,000,000 distinct CDR3 sequences; about 29% were counted once. The ten most abundant clones make up roughly 30% of the sample. The intended sense of this specimen's treatment or condition label: allogeneic hematopoietic cell transplantation with graft depleted of TCRalphabeta T cells and CD19 B cells.

This specimen consisted of PBMCs, mostly from graft donor cells, obtained 360 days after TCRalphabeta/CD19-depleted stem cell transplant. The origin of the receptors is a boy younger than two who had a stem cell transplant for SCID, so the T cells may come from the graft donor.

CDR3 amino acids: CASSLWASGTDEQFF. CDR3 sequence (DNA): TGTGCCAGCAGTTTATGGGCTAGCGGGACCGATGAGCAGTTCTTC. The chain joins TRBV12-3 or TRBV12-4 to TRBJ2-1, with 9 bases fitting TRBD2. J was trimmed by 8 bases and V by 2 bases; bases with no gene match: 7. The CDR3 consists of 15 residues.

This clonotype was found a few times. This sequence joins TRBV10-3 and TRBJ2-3; 14 bases align to TRBD2. CDR1 is ENHRY, CDR2 SYGVKD, per germline. V shed 3 bases, J shed 2 bases, and the junction held 7 bases outside the gene matches. The CDR3 sequence is 18 residues long. CDR3 sequence: CAISDRLAGGPPTDTQYF. CDR3 in DNA: TGTGCCATCAGTGATCGACTAGCGGGGGGGCCCCCCACAGATACGCAGTATTTT.

This clonotype has a handful of counts. The CDR3 spells CASSQGRVYEQYF. CDR3 sequence (DNA): TGCGCCAGCAGCCAAGGTAGGGTCTACGAGCAGTACTTC. This chain uses TRBV4-1 with TRBJ2-7; no clear D. V was pared by 1 base and J by 3 bases, with 7 bases between. There are 13 residues in the CDR3. Per the germline V gene, CDR1 is MGHRA and CDR2 is YSYEKL.

J is TRBJ2-3 and V is TRBV5-1; unclear D gene. CDR3 size: 15 residues. Trimming shortened V by 0 bases and J by 2 bases, and 10 bases separated the two germline ends. In germline, CDR1 is SGHRS, CDR2 YFSETQ. CDR3 in DNA: TGCGCCAGCAGCTTGGACGTTTTACCCACAGATACGCAGTATTTT. Its protein is CASSLDVLPTDTQYF.

This clonotype was picked up a small number of times. The chain joins TRBV27 to TRBJ2-7; the match to TRBD1 covers 9 bases. V was pared by 5 bases and J by 2 bases, with 10 bases of the junction left unmatched. The CDR3 consists of 16 residues. Looked up from germline, CDR1 is MNHEY and CDR2 is SMNVEV (reference sequence). As DNA, the CDR3 is TGTGCCAGCAGTCCCGGGACAGGGTTAGAGACCTACGAGCAGTACTTC. Its protein product is CASSPGTGLETYEQYF.

The chain couples TRBV9 to TRBJ2-2; D unresolved. Germline V gene sequence: CDR1 SGDLS, CDR2 YYNGEE. Deletions cut 10 bases from V and 5 bases from J, with 18 bases between. CDR3 size: 14 residues. CDR3 region: CAPRQDGDTGELFF. CDR3 DNA: TGTGCCCCCCGGCAGGATGGTGATACCGGGGAGCTGTTTTTT.

This chain connects TRBV6-5 to TRBJ1-1; TRBD1 matches 9 bases. The CDR3 spans 16 residues. In germline, CDR1 is MNHEY, CDR2 SVGAGI. The trim removed 2 bases at V and 4 bases at J, leaving 8 bases unmatched. The CDR3 region has the DNA TGTGCCAGCAGTTACCTCAGGGACAGGGTTGGCACTGAAGCTTTCTTT. Translating gives CASSYLRDRVGTEAFF.

This clonotype was seen only once. The V and J genes are TRBV5-4 and TRBJ2-1; D remains unclear. In germline, CDR1 is SGHNT, CDR2 YYREEE (reference sequence). CDR3 size: 14 residues. Trimming took off 1 base at V and 3 bases at J, with 8 bases between the two ends. CDR3 sequence reads: CASSLYSVYNEQFF. The CDR3 DNA is TGTGCCAGCAGCTTGTACAGCGTCTACAATGAGCAGTTCTTC.

This clonotype was observed a single time. The chain uses TRBV12-3 or TRBV12-4 and TRBJ2-3; 10 bases are a match to TRBD2. With V trimmed by 0 bases and J by 6 bases, 6 bases remained unmatched. The CDR3 has 16 amino acids. The CDR3 DNA reads TGTGCCAGCAGTTTAGCCCCTAGCGGGGGCGGGGATACGCAGTATTTT. Amino acid sequence: CASSLAPSGGGDTQYF.

This chain joins TRBV11-2 and TRBJ1-6; 10 nucleotides align to TRBD1. The length of the CDR3 is 16 residues. Trimming cost V 4 bases and J 9 bases; bases outside gene matches: 9. Germline V gene lookup returns CDR1 SGHAT and CDR2 FQNNGV. The CDR3 sequence is CASSSTGGPLGSPLHF. CDR3 DNA: TGTGCCAGCAGCTCGACAGGGGGCCCCTTGGGTTCACCCCTCCACTTT.

This chain uses TRBV4-2 with TRBJ2-5, with TRBD2 matching 10 bases. The CDR3 runs to 15 residues. Germline CDR1 LGHNA, CDR2 YNFKEQ. J gave up 2 bases and V 3 bases, and 3 bases lay outside the gene matches. The CDR3 loop reads CASSQGTSDQETQYF. The CDR3 bases are TGTGCCAGCAGCCAGGGGACTAGCGATCAAGAGACCCAGTACTTC.

The J gene is TRBJ2-5, the V gene TRBV29-1; D may match TRBD1 or TRBD2 (6 bases each). Between the trimmed V and J ends, which lost 4 bases and 1 base, there was a span of 10 bases. This CDR3 is 13 amino acids long. Germline CDR1 is SQVTM and CDR2 is ANQGSEA. The CDR3 spells CSVGGDIQETQYF. Written as DNA, the CDR3 is TGCAGCGTTGGGGGGGACATCCAAGAGACCCAGTACTTC.

J is TRBJ2-7 and V is TRBV12-3 or TRBV12-4, with TRBD1 matching over 7 bases. The CDR3 contains 14 residues. With 2 bases clipped from V and 3 bases from J, the junction kept 4 bases outside the gene matches. CDR3 in DNA: TGTGCCAGCAGTTTACTGGGACAGTACTACGAGCAGTACTTC. Translation: CASSLLGQYYEQYF.

V usage is TRBV4-2 and J usage is TRBJ2-3, with 9 bases identical to TRBD2. The CDR3 loop spans 16 amino acids. V was pared by 3 bases and J by 1 base, with 5 bases of the junction left unmatched. The germline V gene encodes CDR1 LGHNA and CDR2 YNFKEQ. The chain's CDR3 is CASSHVSSGGTDTQYF. CDR3 DNA sequence: TGTGCCAGCAGCCATGTTTCTAGCGGGGGCACAGATACGCAGTATTTT.

The sample holds many counts of this clonotype. V is TRBV10-3 and J is TRBJ2-1, with D perhaps given as TRBD1 or TRBD2 (5 bases each). Trimming took off 8 bases at V and 4 bases at J, with 15 bases between the two ends. From germline, CDR1 is ENHRY and CDR2 SYGVKD. The CDR3 is 14 amino acids. CDR3 DNA: TGTGCCATCGGTGTGGGGGAGAAATACAATGAGCAGTTCTTC. Its protein product is CAIGVGEKYNEQFF.

The chain couples TRBV5-6 to TRBJ1-1; weak D call: TRBD1 (5 bases). The CDR3 has 13 residues. Germline CDR1 is SGHDT and CDR2 is YYEEEE. The V gene lost 1 base and the J gene lost 7 bases, with 11 bases spanning the gap. CDR3 DNA: TGTGCCAGCAGCTTGCCCGCGGGGGTTGAAGCTTTCTTT. As protein: CASSLPAGVEAFF.

This sequence joins TRBV20-1 and TRBJ1-6; perhaps TRBD1 as D (5 bases). There are 15 residues in the CDR3. Germline CDR1 and CDR2: DFQATT and SNEGSKA (reference sequence). V lost 5 bases to trimming and J lost 6 bases, with 17 bases between them. The CDR3 reads CSAHHQGGVNSPLHF. The DNA for the CDR3 is TGCAGTGCTCACCACCAAGGAGGGGTTAATTCACCCCTCCACTTT.

This chain uses TRBV3-1 with TRBJ1-1; unclear D gene. CDR3 size: 14 residues. Trimming removed 6 bases from V and 0 bases from J, with 11 bases in between. Germline CDR1 reads LGHDT; CDR2 reads YNNKEL (reference sequence). For the CDR3, the DNA is TGTGCCAGCAGTTCGGGAATTATGAACACTGAAGCTTTCTTT. Amino acid sequence: CASSSGIMNTEAFF. Together with reference TRBV3-1 and TRBJ1-1, the CDR3 gives the full variable domain: DTAVSQTPKYLVTQMGNDKSIKCEQNLGHDTMYWYKQDSKKFLKIMFSYNNKELIINETVPNRFSPKSPDKAHLNLHINSLELGDSAVYFCASSSGIMNTEAFFGQGTRLTVV.

This chain joins TRBV4-2 and TRBJ1-3; possibly TRBD1 for D (6 bases). This CDR3 contains 15 residues. Trimming stripped 1 base from V and 2 bases from J, with 9 bases between. Germline CDR1 reads LGHNA; CDR2 reads YNFKEQ. The CDR3, as DNA: TGTGCCAGCAGCCAAGCGAAGGGGGCTGGAAACACCATATATTTT. It specifies CASSQAKGAGNTIYF.

The CDR3 DNA reads TGTGCCAGCAGGGGACAGGAGATAGCCAAAAACATTCAGTACTTC. Residues: CASRGQEIAKNIQYF. The chain combines TRBV12-3 or TRBV12-4 with TRBJ2-4, with 8 nucleotides matching TRBD1. The length of the CDR3 is 15 residues. The V segment lost 6 bases and the J segment 0 bases; nucleotides outside the gene matches: 4.